Included here is one T cell receptor beta chain sequence, with context. No antigen is known for it. This entry comes from a study of T-cell memory formation after mild COVID-19. Study in general: TCR clusters showed largely donor specificity.

Study results and caveats: Some clones that responded turned up in pre-infection memory, which suggests that cross-reactive memory joined in.

Germline assignment: CDR1 SGHRS and CDR2 YFSETQ. The ends lost 2 bases at V and 4 bases at J; junction bases unmatched: 11. This CDR3 comprises 16 residues. TCRdb called the 5' RACE reads again in MiXCR, with one record for every CDR3 protein. Among 150,000 to 200,000 distinct CDR3 sequences listed, roughly 16% were seen once. The specimen sequenced was PBMCs or a T cell subset sorted from them (not recorded which). This receptor was taken from an adult woman who had mild COVID-19 (a few samples of this study predate the infection). Cell type and time point are not known. The rearrangement joins TRBV5-1 to TRBJ1-2; 7 bases are a match to TRBD1. The CDR3 nucleotides are TGCGCCAGCAGCTTCGCCGGCCGGACAGGATCCTATGGCTACACCTTC. Its translation: CASSFAGRTGSYGYTF.